This TCR beta chain was documented in a study of shared clonotypes between healthy human individuals. The study's findings and limits: Researchers sampled blood only, noting tissue repertoires likely differ. Rarefaction showed sorted-subset sequencing was incomplete despite large depth. Naive subsets generally exceeded memory subsets in estimated richness.

CD4+ cell separation produced CD45RA+ naive and CD45RA-negative memory subsets. The CDR3 is 16 residues long. V lost 0 bases and J lost 7; bases outside the gene matches: 7. CDR1 and CDR2 from the germline V gene are SNHLY and FYNNEI. The method was immunoSEQ multiplex PCR; TCRdb's version includes in-frame clones alone and lacks a portion of them. The table includes roughly 1 million clones, about 77% detected once. This clone has only one observation. What it binds is unknown. The sequence derives from a man aged 18 to 35 in good health. The chain couples TRBV2 to TRBJ2-1, with TRBD2 matching over 9 bases. The sample comprised memory CD4+ T cells sorted from blood. Described subset: CD45RA-negative fraction. CDR3 amino acids: CASSEAWLAGRNEQFF. The CDR3 DNA reads TGTGCCAGCAGTGAAGCGTGGCTAGCGGGACGAAATGAGCAGTTCTTC.